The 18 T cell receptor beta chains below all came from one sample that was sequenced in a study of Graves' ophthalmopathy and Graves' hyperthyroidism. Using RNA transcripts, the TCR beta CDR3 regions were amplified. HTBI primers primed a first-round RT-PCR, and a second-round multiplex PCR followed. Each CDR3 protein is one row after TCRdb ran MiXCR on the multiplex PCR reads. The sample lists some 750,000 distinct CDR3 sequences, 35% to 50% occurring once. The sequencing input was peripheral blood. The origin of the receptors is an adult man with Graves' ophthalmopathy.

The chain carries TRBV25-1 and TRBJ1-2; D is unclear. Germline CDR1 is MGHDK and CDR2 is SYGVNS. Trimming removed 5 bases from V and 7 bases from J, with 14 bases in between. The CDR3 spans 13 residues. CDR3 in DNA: TGTGCCAGCAGTCCAATTCCCGAGGGTGGCTACACCTTC. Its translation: CASSPIPEGGYTF.

This CDR3 is CASSWNRDSEAFF. In nucleotides, the CDR3 is TGTGCCAGCAGCTGGAACAGGGACAGCGAAGCTTTCTTT. The rearrangement uses TRBV11-2 and TRBJ1-1; TRBD1 agrees at 7 bases. This CDR3 comprises 13 residues. Germline trimming cut 4 bases from V and 8 bases from J; bases unmatched to any gene: 7. Germline values: CDR1 SGHAT, CDR2 FQNNGV.

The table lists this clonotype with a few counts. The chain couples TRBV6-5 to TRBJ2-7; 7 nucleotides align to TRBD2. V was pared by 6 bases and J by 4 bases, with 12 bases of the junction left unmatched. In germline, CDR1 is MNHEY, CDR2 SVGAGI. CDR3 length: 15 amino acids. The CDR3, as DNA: TGTGCCAGCAGAGGCGGGAGTCGAACATCTTACGAGCAGTACTTC. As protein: CASRGGSRTSYEQYF.

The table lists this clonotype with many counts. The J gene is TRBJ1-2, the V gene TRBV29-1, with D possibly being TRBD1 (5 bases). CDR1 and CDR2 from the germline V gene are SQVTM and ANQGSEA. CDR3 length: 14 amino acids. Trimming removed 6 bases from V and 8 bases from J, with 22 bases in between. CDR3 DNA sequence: TGCAGCGTCCGACCTGCTAGGGGCGCGGGAGGCTACACCTTC. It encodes CSVRPARGAGGYTF.

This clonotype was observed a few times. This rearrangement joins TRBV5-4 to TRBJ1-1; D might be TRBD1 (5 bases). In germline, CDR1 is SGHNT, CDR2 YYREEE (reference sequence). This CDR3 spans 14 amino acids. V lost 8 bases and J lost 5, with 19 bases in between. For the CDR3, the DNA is TGTGCCAGTAGGCCTAGGGGTTCGGGGACTGAAGCTTTCTTT. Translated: CASRPRGSGTEAFF.

The CDR3 spells CASSQGQGAGEKLFF. The CDR3 DNA reads TGTGCCAGCAGCCAAGGACAGGGGGCGGGCGAAAAACTGTTTTTT. The chain combines TRBV7-9 with TRBJ1-4; 11 bases are shared with TRBD1. The trim removed 5 bases at V and 8 bases at J, leaving 7 bases unmatched. Germline loops: CDR1 SEHNR, CDR2 FQNEAQ (reference sequence). There are 15 residues in the CDR3.

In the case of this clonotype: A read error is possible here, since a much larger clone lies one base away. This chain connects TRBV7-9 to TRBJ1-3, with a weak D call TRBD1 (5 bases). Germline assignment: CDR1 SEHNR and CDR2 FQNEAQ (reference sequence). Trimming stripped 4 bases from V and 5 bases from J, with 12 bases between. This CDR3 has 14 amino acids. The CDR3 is CASSYGTGRNTIYF. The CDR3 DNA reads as TGTGCCAGCAGCTACGGGACCGGACGAAACACCATATATTTT.

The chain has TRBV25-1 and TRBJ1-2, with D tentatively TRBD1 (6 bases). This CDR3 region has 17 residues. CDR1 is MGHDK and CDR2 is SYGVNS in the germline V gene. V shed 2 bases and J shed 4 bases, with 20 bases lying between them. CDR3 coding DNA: TGTGCCAGCAGTGAAAGGGTGGGGGGCCCTGGGAGCTATGGCTACACCTTC. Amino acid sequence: CASSERVGGPGSYGYTF.

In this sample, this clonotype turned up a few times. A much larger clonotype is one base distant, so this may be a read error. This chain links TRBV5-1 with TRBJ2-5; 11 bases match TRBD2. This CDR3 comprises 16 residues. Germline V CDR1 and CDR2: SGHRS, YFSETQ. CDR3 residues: CASNLVRLAGQETQYF. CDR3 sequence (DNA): TGCGCCAGCAACTTGGTGCGACTAGCGGGGCAAGAGACCCAGTACTTC.

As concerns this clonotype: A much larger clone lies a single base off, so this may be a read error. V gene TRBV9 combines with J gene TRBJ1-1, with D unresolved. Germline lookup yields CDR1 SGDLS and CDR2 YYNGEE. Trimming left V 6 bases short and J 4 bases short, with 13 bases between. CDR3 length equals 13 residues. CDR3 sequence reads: CASNGPEGTEAFF. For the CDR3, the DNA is TGTGCCAGCAACGGACCTGAGGGCACTGAAGCTTTCTTT.

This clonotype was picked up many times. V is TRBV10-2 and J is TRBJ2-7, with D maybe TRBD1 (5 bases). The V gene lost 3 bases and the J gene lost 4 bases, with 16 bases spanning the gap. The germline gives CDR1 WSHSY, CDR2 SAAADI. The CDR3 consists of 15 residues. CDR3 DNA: TGCGCCAGCAGTGACTTCGATCAGGGTTGGTACGAGCAGTACTTC. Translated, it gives CASSDFDQGWYEQYF.

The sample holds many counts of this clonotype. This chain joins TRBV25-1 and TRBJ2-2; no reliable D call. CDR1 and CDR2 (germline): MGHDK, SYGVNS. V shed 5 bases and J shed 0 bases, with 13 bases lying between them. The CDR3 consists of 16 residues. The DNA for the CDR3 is TGTGCCAGCAGTCCAGAGTGGGCCACGAACACCGGGGAGCTGTTTTTT. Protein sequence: CASSPEWATNTGELFF.

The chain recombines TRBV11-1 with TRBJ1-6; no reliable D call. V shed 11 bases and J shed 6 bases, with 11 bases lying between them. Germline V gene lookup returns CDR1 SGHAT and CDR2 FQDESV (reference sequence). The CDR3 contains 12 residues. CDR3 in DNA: TGTGCCTGGATGGTCTTTAATTCACCCCTCCACTTT. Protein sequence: CAWMVFNSPLHF.

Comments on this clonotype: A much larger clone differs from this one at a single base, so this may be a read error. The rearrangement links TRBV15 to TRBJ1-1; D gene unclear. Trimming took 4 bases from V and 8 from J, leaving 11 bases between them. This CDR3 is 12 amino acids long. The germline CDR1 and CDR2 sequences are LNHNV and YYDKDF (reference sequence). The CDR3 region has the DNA TGTGCCACCAGCAACCTAGGCGGAGAAGCTTTCTTT. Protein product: CATSNLGGEAFF.

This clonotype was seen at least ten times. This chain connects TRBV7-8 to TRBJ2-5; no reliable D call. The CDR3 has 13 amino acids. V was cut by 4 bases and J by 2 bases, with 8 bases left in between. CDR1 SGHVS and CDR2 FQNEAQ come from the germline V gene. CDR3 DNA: TGTGCCAGCAGCTCCGACCCACAAGAGACCCAGTACTTC. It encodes CASSSDPQETQYF.

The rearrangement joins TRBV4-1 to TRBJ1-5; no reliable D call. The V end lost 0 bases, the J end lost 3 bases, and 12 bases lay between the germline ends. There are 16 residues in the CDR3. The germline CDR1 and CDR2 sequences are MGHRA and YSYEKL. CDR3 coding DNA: TGCGCCAGCAGCCAAGATAGACGATTTGTCAATCAGCCCCAGCATTTT. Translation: CASSQDRRFVNQPQHF.

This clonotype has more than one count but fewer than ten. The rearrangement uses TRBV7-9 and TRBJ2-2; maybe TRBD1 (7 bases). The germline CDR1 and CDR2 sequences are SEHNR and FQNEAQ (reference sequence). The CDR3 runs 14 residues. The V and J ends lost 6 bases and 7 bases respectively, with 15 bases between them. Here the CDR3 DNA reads TGTGCCAGCAGTTTAACTCAGGGGGGCGGGGAGCTGTTTTTT. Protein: CASSLTQGGGELFF.

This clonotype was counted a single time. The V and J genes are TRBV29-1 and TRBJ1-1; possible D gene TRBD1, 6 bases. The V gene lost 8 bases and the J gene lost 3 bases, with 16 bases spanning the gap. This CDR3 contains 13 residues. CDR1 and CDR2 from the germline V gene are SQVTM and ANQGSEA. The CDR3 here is CSSTSGEDTEAFF. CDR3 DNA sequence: TGCAGCAGCACTTCAGGGGAGGACACTGAAGCTTTCTTT.